Below are 5 T cell receptor beta chains sequenced from a single sample in a study of CD8 T cells in Susac syndrome. Reverse transcription used about 0.45 to 1 ug RNA and random hexamers. In TCRdb, the immunoSEQ multiplex PCR reads were re-called with MiXCR into one record per CDR3 protein. This sample has 250,000 to 300,000 distinct CDR3 sequences, with 89% found just once. The sample consisted of CD8+ T cells from PBMCs. Every receptor here comes from a human donor with multiple sclerosis.

This clonotype was seen more than once but under ten times. The chain employs TRBV5-8 and TRBJ2-7; 15 bases line up with TRBD2. The J segment lost 2 bases and the V segment lost 1 base, leaving 10 bases of the junction unmatched. This CDR3 comprises 19 residues. The germline V gene has CDR1 SGHTS and CDR2 YDEGEE. The CDR3 reads CASSLIGTSGGSNPYEQYF. In DNA, the CDR3 is TGTGCCAGCAGCTTGATCGGGACTAGCGGGGGGTCGAACCCCTACGAGCAGTACTTC. Drawing the rest from reference TRBV5-8 and TRBJ2-7, the complete variable domain is EAGVTQSPTHLIKTRGQQATLRCSPISGHTSVYWYQQALGLGLQFLLWYDEGEERNRGNFPPRFSGRQFPNYSSELNVNALELEDSALYLCASSLIGTSGGSNPYEQYFGPGTRLTVT.

DNA of the CDR3: TGTGCCAGCAGTTCCCCGGGGGGTCTCCCAGAGACCCAGTACTTC. As protein: CASSSPGGLPETQYF. The chain combines TRBV28 with TRBJ2-5, with 7 bases lining up with TRBD2. Germline V gene data show CDR1 as MDHEN and CDR2 as SYDVKM. J was trimmed by 4 bases and V by 4 bases; bases with no gene match: 9. The CDR3 length is 15 residues. Combining the CDR3 with reference TRBV28 and TRBJ2-5 gives the whole variable domain DVKVTQSSRYLVKRTGEKVFLECVQDMDHENMFWYRQDPGLGLRLIYFSYDVKMKEKGDIPEGYSVSREKKERFSLILESASTNQTSMYLCASSSPGGLPETQYFGPGTRLLVL.

The chain recombines TRBV6-5 with TRBJ2-1; the D is unclear. The V and J ends lost 0 bases and 3 bases respectively, with 6 bases between them. Germline CDR1 MNHEY, CDR2 SVGAGI. The CDR3 sequence is 14 residues long. DNA of the CDR3: TGTGCCAGCAGTTACTCGACCCTCTACAATGAGCAGTTCTTC. Translated, it gives CASSYSTLYNEQFF.

This chain uses TRBV13 with TRBJ2-3, with 14 nucleotides matching TRBD2. Germline assignment: CDR1 PRHDT and CDR2 FYEKMQ (reference sequence). The CDR3 sequence is 18 residues long. V gave up 5 bases and J gave up 4 bases; unmatched junction bases: 11. The CDR3 region has the DNA TGTGCCAGCAGCCCCGGGACTAGCGGGGGAGAGGGCCCAGATACGCAGTATTTT. This encodes CASSPGTSGGEGPDTQYF. Full variable domain (missing parts from reference TRBV13 and TRBJ2-3): AAGVIQSPRHLIKEKRETATLKCYPIPRHDTVYWYQQGPGQDPQFLISFYEKMQSDKGSIPDRFSAQQFSDYHSELNMSSLELGDSALYFCASSPGTSGGEGPDTQYFGPGTRLTVL.

The V and J genes are TRBV12-3 or TRBV12-4 and TRBJ1-1, with 9 nucleotides matching TRBD1. There are 14 residues in the CDR3. J was trimmed by 5 bases and V by 8 bases; bases with no gene match: 9. CDR3 sequence (DNA): TGTGCCAGCGGTCCAACGACAGGGGGGACTGAAGCTTTCTTT. Protein sequence: CASGPTTGGTEAFF.